This T cell receptor (beta chain) was profiled in a study of shared clonotypes between healthy human individuals. This clone has more than one count but fewer than ten. CDR1 MGHRA and CDR2 YSYEKL come from the germline V gene. CDR3 size: 16 residues. The V segment lost 4 bases and the J segment 5 bases; nucleotides outside the gene matches: 13. Produced via immunoSEQ multiplex PCR; TCRdb's table is partial and in-frame only. The sample has more than 500,000 clones; 85% to 95% are singletons. Naive CD8 populations comprised CD45RO-negative cells positively selected for CCR7, excluding terminally differentiated effector memory CD45RA+ cells. Each donor was a Caucasian adult residing in Nashville, Tennessee.

This sequence originates from a woman in her 30s in good health. The V and J genes are TRBV4-1 and TRBJ1-2, with TRBD1 matching over 7 bases. Specimen: naive CD8+ T cells sorted from blood. The CDR3 spells CASSLILGGTAYGYTF. In DNA form, the CDR3 reads TGCGCCAGCAGCCTGATATTAGGGGGGACAGCATATGGCTACACCTTC.